Shown below are 3 T cell receptor beta chains from a single sample sequenced in a study of long-term antiretroviral therapy in people with HIV. The authors ran the immunoSEQ assay, v3.0, at survey level. This table comes from immunoSEQ multiplex PCR, and its TCRdb copy is limited to in-frame clones, with some not included. The table records approximately 15,000 clones, roughly nine tenths of them present only once. The sequenced sample was unsorted PBMCs, obtained 0.3 years after starting antiretroviral therapy. The receptor set was obtained from a man between 60 and 75 years old with HIV.

The rearrangement joins TRBV7-4 to TRBJ2-2; 10 bases map to TRBD2. Germline trimming cut 4 bases from V and 7 bases from J; bases unmatched to any gene: 15. In germline, CDR1 is SGHVT, CDR2 SQSDAQ. CDR3 length equals 18 residues. For the CDR3, the DNA is TGTGCCAGCAGCTCACCTTGTTTGCTAGCGGGAGTGGACGGGGAGCTGTTTTTT. It translates to CASSSPCLLAGVDGELFF.

The CDR3: CASSPRTTSYEQYF. The CDR3 DNA is TGTGCCAGCAGCCCCAGGACGACTTCCTACGAGCAGTACTTC. The chain is built from TRBV9 and TRBJ2-7; D unresolved. Trimming removed 4 bases from V and 1 base from J, with 12 bases in between. The CDR3 is 14 amino acids. Germline CDR1 is SGDLS and CDR2 is YYNGEE.

The CDR3 DNA follows: TGTGCCAGCGGCACACCAACCGACTTACTCCGCGGCAGGTGGACTTCCGGGGAGCTGTTTTTT. It specifies CASGTPTDLLRGRWTSGELFF. The rearrangement uses TRBV9 and TRBJ2-2, with a possible D match to TRBD2 (5 bases). The V end lost 7 bases, the J end lost 6 bases, and 37 bases lay between the germline ends. In germline, CDR1 is SGDLS, CDR2 YYNGEE. This CDR3 has 21 residues.